This TCR beta chain was documented in a study of OX40 agonist ivuxolimab in advanced cancers. Assay: immunoSEQ multiplex PCR; the TCRdb copy retains only in-frame clones and omits some. Of almost 50,000 clones listed, 80% to 90% are singletons. V was trimmed by 0 bases and J by 0 bases, leaving 7 bases between them. The CDR3 is made up of 14 amino acids. CDR1 is SGHRS and CDR2 is YFSETQ in the germline V gene. This clonotype was obtained from an adult with an advanced solid tumor such as melanoma, head and neck, liver or kidney cancer. This chain joins TRBV5-1 and TRBJ2-7; weak D call: TRBD2 (6 bases). Sequencing used CD4+ or CD8+ T cells sorted from blood, obtained in a trial of the OX40 agonist ivuxolimab. The CDR3 sequence is CASSLGGDSYEQYF. In DNA, the CDR3 is TGCGCCAGCAGCTTGGGGGGGGACTCCTACGAGCAGTACTTC.